This TCR beta chain was found in a study of blood T cell repertoires in COVID-19. Turning to the study itself: Sources were T cells, B-cell-depleted T cells, or PBMCs; the material itself was cDNA or gDNA.

CDR3 length: 15 residues. Trimming left V 0 bases short and J 2 bases short, with 13 bases between. Germline CDR1 and CDR2: SQVTM and ANQGSEA. How the authors handled the data: Estimation of nucleated cell counts relied on the amplification of reference gene primers. The method was immunoSEQ multiplex PCR; TCRdb's version includes in-frame clones alone and lacks a portion of them. D and trimming were read from the DNA, whereas the V and J calls and clone size are those reported in that table. The sample holds 80,000 to 100,000 clones, approximately 84% seen once. The source of this sequence is a man between 60 and 75 years old with acute or convalescent COVID-19. The chain joins TRBV29-1 to TRBJ1-2, with D hard to call. Sequencing input: peripheral blood. The CDR3 DNA reads as TGCAGCGTTGAAGATTCGGCCGGAGGGAACTATGGCTACACCTTC. The encoded protein is CSVEDSAGGNYGYTF.